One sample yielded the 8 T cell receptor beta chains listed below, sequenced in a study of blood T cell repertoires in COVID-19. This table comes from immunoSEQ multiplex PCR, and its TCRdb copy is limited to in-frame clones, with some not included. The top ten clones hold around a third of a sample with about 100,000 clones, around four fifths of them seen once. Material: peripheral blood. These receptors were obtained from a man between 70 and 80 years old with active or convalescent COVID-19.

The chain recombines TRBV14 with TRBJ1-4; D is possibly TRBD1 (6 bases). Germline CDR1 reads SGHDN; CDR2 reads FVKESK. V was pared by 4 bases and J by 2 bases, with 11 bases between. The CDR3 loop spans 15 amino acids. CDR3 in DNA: TGTGCCAGCAGCCTAAATCAGGGGACTAATGAAAAACTGTTTTTT. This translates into CASSLNQGTNEKLFF.

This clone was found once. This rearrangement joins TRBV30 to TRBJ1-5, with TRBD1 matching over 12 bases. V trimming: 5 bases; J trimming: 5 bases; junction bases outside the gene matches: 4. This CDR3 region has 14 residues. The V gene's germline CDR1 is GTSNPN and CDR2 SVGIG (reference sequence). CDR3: CAWGDRGPDQPQHF. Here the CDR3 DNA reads TGTGCCTGGGGGGACAGGGGGCCGGATCAGCCCCAGCATTTT.

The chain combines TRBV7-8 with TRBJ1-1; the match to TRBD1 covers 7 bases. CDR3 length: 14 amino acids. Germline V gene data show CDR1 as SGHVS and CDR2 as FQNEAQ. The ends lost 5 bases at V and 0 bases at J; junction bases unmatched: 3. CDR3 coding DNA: TGTGCCAGCAGCCAGGACAGGATGAACACTGAAGCTTTCTTT. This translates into CASSQDRMNTEAFF.

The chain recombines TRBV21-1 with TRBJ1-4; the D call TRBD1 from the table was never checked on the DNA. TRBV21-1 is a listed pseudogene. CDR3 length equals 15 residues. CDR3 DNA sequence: TGTGCCAGCAGCAAAGGAGAACAGGGGAATGAAAAACTGTTTTTT. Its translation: CASSKGEQGNEKLFF.

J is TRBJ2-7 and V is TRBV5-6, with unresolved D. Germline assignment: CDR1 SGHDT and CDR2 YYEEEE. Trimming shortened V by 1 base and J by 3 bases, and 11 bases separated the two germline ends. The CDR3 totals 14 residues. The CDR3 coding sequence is TGTGCCAGCAGCTTGACAAGTAATATCTACGAGCAGTACTTC. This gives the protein CASSLTSNIYEQYF. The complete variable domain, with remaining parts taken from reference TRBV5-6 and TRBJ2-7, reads DAGVTQSPTHLIKTRGQQVTLRCSPKSGHDTVSWYQQALGQGPQFIFQYYEEEERQRGNFPDRFSGHQFPNYSSELNVNALLLGDSALYLCASSLTSNIYEQYFGPGTRLTVT.

The CDR3 DNA reads as TGCGCCAGCAGCCAATTCGCGGGAATGAACACTGAAGCTTTCTTT. This translates into CASSQFAGMNTEAFF. The gene calls are TRBV4-1 and TRBJ1-1; D call uncertain. Trimming stripped 2 bases from V and 0 bases from J, with 10 bases between. Germline V gene lookup returns CDR1 MGHRA and CDR2 YSYEKL. The CDR3 totals 15 residues.

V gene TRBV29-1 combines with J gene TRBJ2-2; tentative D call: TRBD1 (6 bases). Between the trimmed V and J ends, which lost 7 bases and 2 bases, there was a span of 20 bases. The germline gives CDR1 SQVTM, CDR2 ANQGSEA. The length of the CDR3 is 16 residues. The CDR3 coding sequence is TGCAGCGCCGTCCCCAGGGGTGAGGAAAACACCGGGGAGCTGTTTTTT. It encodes CSAVPRGEENTGELFF.

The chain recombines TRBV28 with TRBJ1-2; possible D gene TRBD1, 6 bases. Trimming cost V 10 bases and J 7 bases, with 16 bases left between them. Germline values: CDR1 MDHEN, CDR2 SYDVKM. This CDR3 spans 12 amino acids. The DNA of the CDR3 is TGTGCCACCCTACAGGGAACCGGTGGCTACACCTTC. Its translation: CATLQGTGGYTF.